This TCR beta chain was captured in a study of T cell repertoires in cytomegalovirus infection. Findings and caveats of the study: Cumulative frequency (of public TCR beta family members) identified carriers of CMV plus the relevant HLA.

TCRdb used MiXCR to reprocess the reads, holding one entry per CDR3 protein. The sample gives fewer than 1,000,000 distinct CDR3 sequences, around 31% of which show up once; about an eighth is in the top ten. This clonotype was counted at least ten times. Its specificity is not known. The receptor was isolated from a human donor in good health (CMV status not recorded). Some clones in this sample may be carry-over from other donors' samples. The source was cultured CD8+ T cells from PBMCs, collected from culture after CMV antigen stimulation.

CDR3 DNA: TGTGCCAGCAGCACAGGACCGTACTCTGGGGCCAACGTCCTGACTTTC. It is translated as CASSTGPYSGANVLTF. This chain uses TRBV7-2 with TRBJ2-6; TRBD1 might be the D (5 bases). V gave up 5 bases and J gave up 0 bases, with 11 bases separating them. CDR1 is SGHTA, CDR2 FQGNSA, per germline. This CDR3 region has 16 residues.